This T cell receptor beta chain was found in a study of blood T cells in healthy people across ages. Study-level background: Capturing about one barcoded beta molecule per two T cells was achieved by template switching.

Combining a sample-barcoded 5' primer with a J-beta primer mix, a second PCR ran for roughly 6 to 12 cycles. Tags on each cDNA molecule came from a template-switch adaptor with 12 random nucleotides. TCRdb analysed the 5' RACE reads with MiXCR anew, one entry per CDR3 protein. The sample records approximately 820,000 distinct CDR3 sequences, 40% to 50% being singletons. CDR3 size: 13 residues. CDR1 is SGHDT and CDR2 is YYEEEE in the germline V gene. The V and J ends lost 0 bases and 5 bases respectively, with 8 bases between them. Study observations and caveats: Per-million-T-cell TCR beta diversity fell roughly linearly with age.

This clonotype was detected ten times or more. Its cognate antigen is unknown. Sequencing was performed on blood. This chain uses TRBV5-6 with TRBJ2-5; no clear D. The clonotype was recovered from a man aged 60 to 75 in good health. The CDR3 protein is CASSLEAGETQYF. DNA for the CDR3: TGTGCCAGCAGCTTGGAGGCTGGGGAGACCCAGTACTTC. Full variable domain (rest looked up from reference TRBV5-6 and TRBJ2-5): DAGVTQSPTHLIKTRGQQVTLRCSPKSGHDTVSWYQQALGQGPQFIFQYYEEEERQRGNFPDRFSGHQFPNYSSELNVNALLLGDSALYLCASSLEAGETQYFGPGTRLLVL.